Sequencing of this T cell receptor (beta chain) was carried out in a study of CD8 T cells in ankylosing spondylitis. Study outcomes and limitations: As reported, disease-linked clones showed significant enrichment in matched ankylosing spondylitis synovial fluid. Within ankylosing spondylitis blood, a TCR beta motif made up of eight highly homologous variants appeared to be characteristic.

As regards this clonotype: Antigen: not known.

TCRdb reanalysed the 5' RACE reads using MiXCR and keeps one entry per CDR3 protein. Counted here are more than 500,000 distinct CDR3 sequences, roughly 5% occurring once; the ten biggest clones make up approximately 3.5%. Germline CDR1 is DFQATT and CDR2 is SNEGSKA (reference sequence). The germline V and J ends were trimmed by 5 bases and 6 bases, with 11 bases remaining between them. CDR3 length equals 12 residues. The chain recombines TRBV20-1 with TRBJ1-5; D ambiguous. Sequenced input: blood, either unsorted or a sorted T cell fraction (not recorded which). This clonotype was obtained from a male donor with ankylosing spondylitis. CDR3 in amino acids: CSAYQATQPQHF. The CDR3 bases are TGCAGTGCTTATCAAGCCACTCAGCCCCAGCATTTT.